The entry that follows covers one T cell receptor (beta chain) sequence. Which antigen it targets is not known. No base qualities exist here, and no much larger clone lies one base off it. Whole blood was collected in K2EDTA tubes by collaborating institutions according to the institutions' own protocols. For TCRbeta analysis, collaborators shipped samples in one of three forms: frozen whole blood, isolated PBMCs, or DNA extracted from either of those sample types. From the germline V gene, CDR1 is SQVTM and CDR2 is ANQGSEA. The CDR3 spans 15 residues, from the cysteine through the phenylalanine. Just CDR3 DNA is preserved here, 45 bases in frame from base 1. V is reduced by 6 bases and J by 1 base, leaving a spacing of 17 bases between them. This sample stems from a study of blood T cell repertoires in COVID-19 (dated by TCRdb to about 2020). With respect to the entire study: Collaborator samples came from the United States, Italy and Spain and covered acute and convalescent phases of COVID-19. Samples were obtained from the ongoing ImmuneRACE study (first 160 participants) and from roughly 1,300 subjects provided by 6 global collaborators. The repertoires were made available in a free public database intended to serve as a resource for research on the immune response to SARS-CoV-2. Nearly every sample came with metadata listing a de-identified subject ID, COVID-19 status, age in years and sex. The dataset comprised deeply sampled blood TCRbeta repertoires from subjects exposed to, actively infected with, or recovered from COVID-19. Where available, HLA class I and class II types were obtained from metadata supplied by the sample provider rather than from assay-based typing. The prospective study material was composed of cDNA or gDNA derived from T cells, B-cell-depleted T cells, or PBMCs. Here is what the overall study found, with its caveats: The amount of clinical and demographic metadata varied by source and participant and was provided uncurated.

The immunoSEQ Assay, a bias-controlled multiplex PCR, was used to amplify TCRbeta CDR3 regions from genomic DNA. The authors' analysis ran thus. Within the assay, amplification of reference gene primers was used to estimate how many nucleated cells each sample contained. To quantify the absolute abundance of each unique TCRbeta CDR3 rearrangement, sequence reads were collapsed and filtered. Productive Simpson clonality was computed per sample as the square root of Simpson's diversity index over productive rearrangements. TCRdb took this table from immuneACCESS and kept in-frame rearrangements with V and J called. Such tables lack part of the clones; where checked against another copy, unresolved V genes explain under half of the gap, and the rest is unexplained. The D gene and trimming were derived from the DNA, and the V and J assignments and clone size from that table. The sample has about 110,000 clones on record, approximately 70% of them singletons. The ten most abundant clones make up approximately 0.79% of the sample.

This sequence uses TRBV29-1 and TRBJ2-3, with TRBD1 tentatively as D gene (6 bases match). The receptor was isolated from a human donor with acute or convalescent COVID-19. The donor label of this sample is uncertain. The sequencing sample was made of peripheral blood. The CDR3 protein sequence reads: CSVMMTGFGTDTQYF. The nucleotide sequence reads as follows: TGCAGCGTGATGATGACAGGATTCGGCACAGATACGCAGTATTTT.